This T cell receptor beta chain was identified during a study of a mutant IDH1 vaccine in newly diagnosed glioma. V was trimmed by 2 bases and J by 4 bases, leaving 6 bases between them. The CDR3 length is 13 residues. CDR1 is MNHEY, CDR2 SVGAGI, per germline. As to time point: week 11, during vaccination. A 20-mer mutant IDH1 peptide at 300 ug was injected subcutaneously with topical imiquimod. Clones were read by immunoSEQ multiplex PCR, and TCRdb kept only the in-frame ones, dropping some. The table shows more than 30,000 clones, with nearly 90% occurring only once. Worth noting for this clone: Antigen specificity is unknown. This sample also contains other DNA sequences that code for the same CDR3.

This sequence originates from a man younger than 35 with glioma. The specimen was PBMCs, collected from a glioma patient whose treatment included an IDH1 peptide vaccine. The chain employs TRBV6-5 and TRBJ2-4; D perhaps matches TRBD1 (6 bases). CDR3 sequence: CASSYDRKNIQYF. The CDR3, as DNA: TGTGCCAGCAGTTACGACAGGAAAAACATTCAGTACTTC.